This T cell receptor (beta chain) was recovered during a study of shared clonotypes between healthy human individuals. CDR1 and CDR2 from the germline V gene are MDHEN and SYDVKM. The CDR3 spans 15 residues. V trimming: 4 bases; J trimming: 14 bases; junction bases outside the gene matches: 17. Sequencing used immunoSEQ multiplex PCR; TCRdb keeps in-frame clones, though not all of them. The sample consists of 2 million to 3 million clones, 93% of them appearing once. Specimen: naive CD4+ T cells from PBMCs. Subset given: CD45RA+ positively selected. This chain uses TRBV28 with TRBJ2-3; TRBD2 matches at 8 bases. This sequence originates from a man aged 18 to 29 in good health. Some clones in this sample may be carry-over from other donors' samples. CDR3 sequence: CASSYQASSGPEAYF. The CDR3 nucleotides read TGTGCCAGCAGTTATCAGGCGTCTAGCGGGCCGGAGGCGTATTTT.